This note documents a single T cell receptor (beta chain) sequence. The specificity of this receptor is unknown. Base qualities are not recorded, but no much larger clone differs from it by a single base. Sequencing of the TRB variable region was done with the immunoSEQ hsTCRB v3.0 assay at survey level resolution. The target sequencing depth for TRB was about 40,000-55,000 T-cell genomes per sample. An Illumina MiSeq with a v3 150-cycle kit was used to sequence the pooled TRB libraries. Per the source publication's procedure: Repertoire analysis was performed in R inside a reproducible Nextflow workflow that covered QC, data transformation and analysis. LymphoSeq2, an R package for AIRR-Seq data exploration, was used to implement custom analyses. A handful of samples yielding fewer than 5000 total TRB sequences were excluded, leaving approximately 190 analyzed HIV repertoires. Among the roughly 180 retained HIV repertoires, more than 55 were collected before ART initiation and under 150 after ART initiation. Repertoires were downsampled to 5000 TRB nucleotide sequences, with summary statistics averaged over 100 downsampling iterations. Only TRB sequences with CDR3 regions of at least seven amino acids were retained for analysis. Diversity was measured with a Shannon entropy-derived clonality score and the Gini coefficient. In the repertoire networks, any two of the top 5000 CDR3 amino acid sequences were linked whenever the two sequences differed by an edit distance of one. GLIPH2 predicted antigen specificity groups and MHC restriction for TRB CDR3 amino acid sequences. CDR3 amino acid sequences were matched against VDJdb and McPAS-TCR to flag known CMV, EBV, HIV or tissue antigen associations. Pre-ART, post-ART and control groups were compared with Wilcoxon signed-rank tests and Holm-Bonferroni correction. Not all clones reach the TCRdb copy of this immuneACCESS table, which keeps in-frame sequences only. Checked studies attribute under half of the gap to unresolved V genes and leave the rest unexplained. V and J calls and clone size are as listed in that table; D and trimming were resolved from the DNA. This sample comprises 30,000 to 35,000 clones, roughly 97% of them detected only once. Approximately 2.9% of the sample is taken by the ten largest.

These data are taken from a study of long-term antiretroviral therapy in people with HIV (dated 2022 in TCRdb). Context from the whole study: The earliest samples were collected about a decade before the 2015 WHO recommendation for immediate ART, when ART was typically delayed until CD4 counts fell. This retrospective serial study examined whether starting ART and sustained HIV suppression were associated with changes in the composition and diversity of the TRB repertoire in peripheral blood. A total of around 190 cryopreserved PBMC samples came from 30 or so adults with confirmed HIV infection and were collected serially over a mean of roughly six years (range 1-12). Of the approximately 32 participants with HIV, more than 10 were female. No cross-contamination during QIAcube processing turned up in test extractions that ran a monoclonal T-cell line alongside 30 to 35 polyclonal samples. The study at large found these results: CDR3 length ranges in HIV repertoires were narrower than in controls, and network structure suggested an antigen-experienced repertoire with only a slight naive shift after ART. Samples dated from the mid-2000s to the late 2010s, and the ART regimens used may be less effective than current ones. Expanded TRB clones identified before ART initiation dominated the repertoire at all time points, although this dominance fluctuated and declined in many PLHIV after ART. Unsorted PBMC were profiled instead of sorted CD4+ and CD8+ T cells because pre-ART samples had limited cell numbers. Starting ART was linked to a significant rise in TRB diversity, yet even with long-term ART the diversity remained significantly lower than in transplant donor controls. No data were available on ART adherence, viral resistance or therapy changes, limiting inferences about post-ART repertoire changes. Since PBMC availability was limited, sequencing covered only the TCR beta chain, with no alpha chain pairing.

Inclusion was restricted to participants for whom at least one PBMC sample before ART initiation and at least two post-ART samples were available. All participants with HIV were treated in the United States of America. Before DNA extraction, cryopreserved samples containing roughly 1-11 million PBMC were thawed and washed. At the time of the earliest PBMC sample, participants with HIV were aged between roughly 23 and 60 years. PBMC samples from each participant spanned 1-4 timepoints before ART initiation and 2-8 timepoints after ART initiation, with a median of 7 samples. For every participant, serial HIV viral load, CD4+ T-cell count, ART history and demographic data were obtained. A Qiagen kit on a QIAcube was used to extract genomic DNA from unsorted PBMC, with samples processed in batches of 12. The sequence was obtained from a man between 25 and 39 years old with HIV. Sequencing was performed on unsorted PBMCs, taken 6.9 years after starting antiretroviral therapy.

The base sequence is TGTGCCAGCAGCCTCGACAGGGAAGAGACCCAGTACTTC. Its product reads: CASSLDREETQYF. This sequence uses TRBV6-1 and TRBJ2-5; TRBD1 lines up with 7 middle nucleotides. The germline V gene provides CDR1 MNHNS and CDR2 SASEGT. Spanning cysteine to phenylalanine, the CDR3 consists of 13 amino acids. Only CDR3 DNA is held: 39 bases, read in frame from base 1. V has 6 bases trimmed and J has 3 bases trimmed; junction bases matching no gene number 4.